This TCR beta chain was recorded in a study of molecular identifiers for immune sequencing clone quantification. Sorted naive CD8 T cells were those defined as CD8+CD4-CCR7+CD45RA+. This clonotype was counted at least ten times. One entry per CDR3 protein results from TCRdb running MiXCR on the PCR reads. The table shows 62,000 or so distinct CDR3 sequences, with around 18% occurring only once. The sequence derives from a human donor in good health. Some libraries in this study had Jurkat cell RNA spiked in. Sequenced: naive CD8+ T cells from blood, with Jurkat cell RNA spiked in. Described subset: FACS-sorted CD8+CD4-CCR7+CD45RA+ naive T cells.

The CDR3 is CASHKPGLNQPQHF. As DNA, the CDR3 is TGCGCCTCCCATAAACCGGGGCTCAATCAGCCCCAGCATTTT. V gene TRBV5-1 combines with J gene TRBJ1-5, with D possibly TRBD1 on 5 matching bases. CDR1 is SGHRS and CDR2 is YFSETQ in the germline V gene. This CDR3 comprises 14 residues. Trimming cost V 10 bases and J 3 bases, with 17 bases left between them.